This entry is about one T cell receptor beta chain. Its antigen is currently unknown. The source of the sample is a study of cytomegalovirus exposure and HLA in healthy donors. General study results and limits: According to a later analysis, donors in an Asian-associated ancestry cluster reportedly had fewer N-insertions than the roughly 670-donor mean.

Those who donated were healthy bone marrow donors. Both 60 Vbeta primers and 13 Jbeta primers went into the PCR. The protocol was immunoSEQ multiplex PCR, while the TCRdb copy is restricted to in-frame clones and leaves out a portion. The table includes tens of thousands of clones, roughly three quarters detected once. The CDR3 is made up of 14 amino acids. The V and J ends lost 0 bases and 8 bases, in that order; junction bases with no gene match: 5. Germline loops: CDR1 MNHNY, CDR2 SVGAGI (reference sequence). Material for sequencing was PBMCs. The chain couples TRBV6-6 to TRBJ1-2; 8 bases align to TRBD1. The receptor comes from a man aged 25-45 years in good health and CMV-seronegative. DNA of the CDR3: TGTGCCAGCAGTTACTCCGGGACAGGAAGGGGCTACACCTTC. This sequence encodes CASSYSGTGRGYTF.